This TCR beta chain was profiled in a study of blood T cell repertoires in COVID-19. Study information: Samples taken during acute and convalescent COVID-19 were collected in the United States, Italy and Spain.

Study processing details: The authors estimated nucleated cell counts from reference gene primer amplification. Using immunoSEQ multiplex PCR, the repertoire was profiled, and TCRdb retains in-frame clones only, with some absent. V and J calls and clone size are those listed in that table; D and trimming were worked out from the DNA. The table lists roughly 200,000 clones, around 83% of them singletons. The junction had 7 bases not matched to a gene; V was cut back by 5 bases and J by 0 bases. This CDR3 has 15 residues. Germline V gene sequence: CDR1 PRHDT, CDR2 FYEKMQ (reference sequence). This TCR was recovered from a woman older than 75 with acute or convalescent COVID-19. The chain recombines TRBV13 with TRBJ2-7; 7 nucleotides match TRBD1. The specimen sequenced was peripheral blood. The CDR3 reads CASSTGAYPSYEQYF. CDR3 in DNA: TGTGCCAGCAGCACAGGGGCCTATCCCTCCTACGAGCAGTACTTC. Combining the CDR3 with reference TRBV13 and TRBJ2-7 gives the whole variable domain AAGVIQSPRHLIKEKRETATLKCYPIPRHDTVYWYQQGPGQDPQFLISFYEKMQSDKGSIPDRFSAQQFSDYHSELNMSSLELGDSALYFCASSTGAYPSYEQYFGPGTRLTVT.